This T cell receptor (beta chain) was captured by sequencing in a study of post-analysis software for immune sequencing data (dated by TCRdb to 2014 to 2015). For the study in its entirety: The recorded disease courses included relapsing-remitting, secondary progressive and progressive-relapsing multiple sclerosis, and some patients had no subtype annotation. The patient repertoires were compared against 11 previously published healthy control repertoires obtained from donors aged roughly 6 to 25 years. A subset of samples was prepared in parallel using single-end sample barcoding, then pooled and co-amplified after Illumina adapter ligation.

Libraries came from PCR. Instrument on record: Illumina HiSeq 2500. To reduce PCR and sequencing biases, unique molecular identifiers were incorporated into the TCR beta cDNA libraries. About 0.5 million cDNA molecules were obtained for every 1 to 10 million input T cells, so each molecule roughly corresponded to one T cell. The patient libraries were prepared and sequenced using the same protocol as the earlier healthy control dataset. Samples belonging to the same batch were prepared together, multiplexed and sequenced on a shared HiSeq lane. In the authors' own workflow: Raw barcoded reads were processed with MIGEC, discarding single-read molecular identifier groups before consensus assembly and CDR3 extraction. VDJtools was used for post-analysis of the clonotype tables, and diversity was normalized by down-sampling every dataset to the size of the smallest sample. To correct batch-related cross-sample contamination, repertoire overlap clustering matched CDR3 amino acid sequences but not nucleotide sequences. TCRdb passed the public sequencing reads through fastp at Q25 and MiXCR, retaining productive beta sequences. Entries that share a CDR3 protein sequence are merged under the most common genes and DNA. It is TCRdb's table, rather than the study itself, that gives the V and J calls and clone size. The sample records hundreds of thousands of distinct CDR3 sequences, roughly 58% of which are singletons. Together, the top ten hold 4% to 5.5% of the sample.

To demonstrate the VDJtools post-analysis software, the study profiled TCR beta repertoires from the peripheral blood of 10 to 15 young patients with multiple sclerosis. The multiple sclerosis patients were children and adolescents ranging in age from about 6 to 17 years. Comment on this clonotype: What antigen it recognizes has not been identified. The record has no base qualities; no much larger clone is one base away.

The research as a whole found: Patients showed significantly higher frequencies than controls for roughly five TRBV segments, among them TRBV5-6, TRBV5-1 and TRBV20-1. Direct clustering with F measure showed strong co-clustering of samples prepared in the same batch, prompting a batch-effect correction. The control group was slightly older than the multiple sclerosis patient group. Normalized Chao1 diversity was significantly lower in multiple sclerosis patients than controls, suggesting substantial peripheral T-cell clonal expansion.

V loses 6 bases at its end and J loses 6 bases; junction bases beyond the gene matches: 12. Taken from cysteine to phenylalanine, the CDR3 has 14 residues. Only the CDR3 part of the read is kept: 42 bases, read in frame from the first base. CDR1 and CDR2 were assigned from the germline V gene (reference sequence) as DFQATT and SNEGSKA. The V gene is TRBV20-1 and the J gene is TRBJ1-2, and 8 junctional nucleotides match TRBD1. The sequencing sample was made of blood. The source of this sequence is a girl aged 10-17 years with multiple sclerosis. At the DNA level, the sequence is TGCAGTGCGCAAAGACTCACAGGGGGGGATGGCTACACCTTC. It translates to CSAQRLTGGDGYTF.